This T cell receptor (beta chain) was captured by sequencing in a study of T cells in Graves' hyperthyroidism and ophthalmopathy. CDR3 length equals 14 residues. Trimming took 2 bases from V and 5 from J, leaving 13 bases between them. From germline, CDR1 is MDHEN and CDR2 SYDVKM. Hyperthyroidism, newly diagnosed and lasting under 2 months, affected patients aged 18 to 65. PBMCs were sourced from 9 to 10 ml fresh peripheral blood. Study-wide points: In blood, most of the thyroid clonotypes expanded above 0.001 were also present. Patients with ophthalmopathy were separated from those with stable hyperthyroidism by a 13 V-J model.

Amplification yielded TCR beta CDR3 regions, with RNA transcripts as the source. RT-PCR in the first round (using the HTBI primer set) targeted the TCR CDR3. TCRdb independently ran MiXCR on the multiplex PCR reads; one entry per CDR3 protein. In the table there are about 740,000 distinct CDR3 sequences, 12% to 15% of which are singletons. This clonotype came up many times. The antigen remains undetermined. The chain carries TRBV28 and TRBJ2-7; no firm D call. Material: blood. The receptor was isolated from a young woman with Graves' hyperthyroidism. The CDR3 reads CASSLTIAVHEQYF. Here the CDR3 DNA reads TGTGCCAGCAGTTTAACGATAGCTGTGCACGAGCAGTACTTC.